The rows below give T cell receptor beta chains drawn from one sample of a study of cytomegalovirus exposure and HLA in healthy donors. Generated by immunoSEQ multiplex PCR, the TCRdb table keeps only in-frame clones and is missing some. The data show 150,000 to 180,000 clones, about four fifths seen once. Sequenced sample: PBMCs. The receptors shown here come from a man between 25 and 39 years old in good health and CMV-seropositive. Each CDR3 is given with its conserved first and last residue. The order of the fields is D gene, J gene, clone size, V gene, CDR3 protein, CDR3 DNA. The D gene is left open where the match is weak. Rows give clone size only sometimes, using once, few, many, or a class for an expanded clone.

>-|TRBJ1-2|-|TRBV28
CASGDYGYTF
TGTGCCTCCGGAGACTATGGCTACACCTTC
>TRBD2|TRBJ2-5|-|TRBV15
CATSRDRGGQETQYF
TGTGCCACCAGCAGAGATCGGGGGGGCCAAGAGACCCAGTACTTC
>-|TRBJ1-4|-|TRBV7-2
CASSGYLGQAQNLNEKLFF
TGTGCCAGCAGCGGGTACTTAGGTCAGGCCCAGAACCTTAATGAAAAACTGTTTTTT
>TRBD1|TRBJ1-5|-|TRBV6-5
CASSPRTGSNQPQHF
TGTGCCAGCAGCCCCAGGACAGGGAGCAATCAGCCCCAGCATTTT
>-|TRBJ2-7|-|TRBV10-2
CATSEGGGTYEQYF
TGCGCCACCTCCGAAGGCGGGGGCACCTACGAGCAGTACTTC
>TRBD2|TRBJ2-7|-|TRBV6-5
CASSKPGLVYEQYF
TGTGCCAGCAGTAAACCGGGACTAGTATACGAGCAGTACTTC
>-|TRBJ1-2|-|TRBV30
CAWRSREAGYTF
TGTGCCTGGAGATCAAGGGAGGCGGGCTACACCTTC
>-|TRBJ1-3|-|TRBV7-9
CASSPWGENTIYF
TGTGCCAGCAGCCCTTGGGGAGAAAACACCATATATTTT
>-|TRBJ2-5|-|TRBV5-6
CASSLQGNGVGETQYF
TGTGCCAGCAGCTTACAGGGTAATGGGGTCGGAGAGACCCAGTACTTC
>-|TRBJ1-1|-|TRBV7-9
CASSLMGASDTEAFF
TGTGCCAGCAGCTTAATGGGGGCGTCGGACACTGAAGCTTTCTTT
>-|TRBJ1-1|-|TRBV28
CASISGSLNTEAFF
TGTGCCAGCATCTCAGGGTCCTTGAACACTGAAGCTTTCTTT
>-|TRBJ1-1|-|TRBV10-1
CASSYGDTEAFF
TGCGCCAGCAGTTATGGAGATACTGAAGCTTTCTTT
>-|TRBJ2-7|-|TRBV29-1
CSVDAGKGSYEQYF
TGCAGCGTTGACGCAGGGAAAGGCTCCTACGAGCAGTACTTC
>-|TRBJ1-1|-|TRBV2
CASRPRGDTEAFF
TGTGCCAGCAGACCCCGGGGGGACACTGAAGCTTTCTTT
>TRBD2|TRBJ2-7|-|TRBV28
CASKKGGSGYEQYF
TGTGCCAGCAAGAAGGGCGGGAGTGGGTACGAGCAGTACTTC
>-|TRBJ1-1|few|TRBV2
CASRAGTEAFF
TGTGCCAGCAGGGCCGGGACTGAAGCTTTCTTT
>-|TRBJ2-3|-|TRBV11-2
CASRVWGGGEDTQYF
TGTGCCAGCAGAGTTTGGGGGGGCGGGGAAGATACGCAGTATTTT
>TRBD1|TRBJ2-3|-|TRBV30
CAFQFGTGKTDTQYF
TGTGCCTTTCAGTTCGGGACAGGGAAGACAGATACGCAGTATTTT
>TRBD1|TRBJ2-7|-|TRBV7-9
CASSRDRDRDEQYF
TGTGCCAGCAGCCGCGACAGGGATAGAGACGAGCAGTACTTC
>TRBD2|TRBJ2-5|once|TRBV5-6
CASSPPTSGAETQYF
TGTGCCAGCAGCCCCCCGACTAGCGGGGCGGAGACCCAGTACTTC
>TRBD2|TRBJ2-1|once|TRBV5-8
CASSFGGGLYNEQFF
TGTGCCAGCAGCTTTGGGGGAGGGTTGTACAATGAGCAGTTCTTC
>-|TRBJ2-7|-|TRBV7-2
CASSLGFGSSYEQYF
TGTGCCAGCAGCTTAGGTTTCGGTAGCTCCTACGAGCAGTACTTC
>-|TRBJ1-3|-|TRBV5-8
CASSFRGRFGNTIYF
TGTGCCAGCAGCTTTAGGGGCAGATTTGGAAACACCATATATTTT
>TRBD2|TRBJ2-3|once|TRBV5-1
CASSPLLAGSTDTQYF
TGCGCCAGCAGCCCCCTGTTAGCGGGAAGCACAGATACGCAGTATTTT
>-|TRBJ2-1|-|TRBV2
CASSEYAVRYNEQFF
TGTGCCAGCAGTGAATATGCGGTGCGTTACAATGAGCAGTTCTTC
>-|TRBJ2-7|-|TRBV28
CASKTGSSYEQYF
TGTGCCAGCAAGACAGGTAGCTCCTACGAGCAGTACTTC
>-|TRBJ1-1|-|TRBV7-3
CASSSAEGTEAFF
TGTGCCAGCAGCTCCGCAGAGGGCACTGAAGCTTTCTTT
>-|TRBJ1-2|few|TRBV30
CAWGGRGADYGYTF
TGTGCCTGGGGCGGGAGGGGCGCGGACTATGGCTACACCTTC
>-|TRBJ1-1|-|TRBV29-1
CSARVNTEAFF
TGCAGCGCGAGGGTTAACACTGAAGCTTTCTTT
>-|TRBJ2-7|-|TRBV2
CAFLPRISASEQYF
TGTGCCTTCCTACCGCGAATTTCTGCGTCCGAGCAGTACTTC
>-|TRBJ1-1|-|TRBV7-9
CASSFRQGFTEAFF
TGTGCCAGCAGCTTCCGTCAGGGATTCACTGAAGCTTTCTTT
>-|TRBJ2-6|-|TRBV2
CAKQGVQSGANVLTF
TGTGCCAAGCAGGGCGTACAATCTGGGGCCAACGTCCTGACTTTC
>-|TRBJ2-2|-|TRBV7-2
CASSQEVGELFF
TGTGCCAGCAGCCAGGAGGTGGGGGAGCTGTTTTTT
>TRBD1|TRBJ2-3|-|TRBV12-5
CASGLEGAADTQYF
TGTGCTAGTGGTTTGGAGGGGGCGGCAGATACGCAGTATTTT
>TRBD1|TRBJ1-1|-|TRBV7-3
CASSQGTANTEAFF
TGTGCCAGCAGCCAAGGGACAGCGAACACTGAAGCTTTCTTT
>TRBD2|TRBJ2-1|-|TRBV7-6
CASSLDGRDYNEQFF
TGTGCCAGCAGCTTAGACGGGAGGGACTACAATGAGCAGTTCTTC
>TRBD1|TRBJ1-5|once|TRBV11-2
CASSPGTGRSNQPQHF
TGTGCCAGCAGCCCAGGGACAGGGAGGAGCAATCAGCCCCAGCATTTT
>-|TRBJ2-1|-|TRBV18
CASSPPMQGGNEQFF
TGTGCCAGCTCACCTCCGATGCAGGGGGGCAATGAGCAGTTCTTC
>TRBD2|TRBJ2-1|-|TRBV9
CASSVDGRGGYNEQFF
TGTGCCAGCAGCGTAGACGGGCGGGGGGGTTACAATGAGCAGTTCTTC
>-|TRBJ2-1|-|TRBV27
CASILSGPSSYNEQFF
TGTGCCAGCATTTTAAGCGGGCCAAGTTCCTACAATGAGCAGTTCTTC
>TRBD1|TRBJ2-2|-|TRBV18
CVSSPWTGTDTGELFF
TGTGTCAGCTCACCGTGGACAGGGACGGACACCGGGGAGCTGTTTTTT
>-|TRBJ1-5|few|TRBV6-6
CASSYSRGSNQPQHF
TGTGCCAGCAGTTACTCGAGAGGGAGCAATCAGCCCCAGCATTTT
>TRBD2|TRBJ2-1|-|TRBV7-2
CASSFRSGGAREQFF
TGTGCCAGCAGCTTTCGTAGCGGGGGGGCCCGTGAGCAGTTCTTC
>TRBD2|TRBJ2-1|-|TRBV7-2
CARSSLPEGGSSYNEQFF
TGTGCCAGGAGCTCCTTACCGGAGGGCGGGAGCTCCTACAATGAGCAGTTCTTC
>-|TRBJ2-7|-|TRBV29-1
CSATREYEQYF
TGCAGCGCGACTAGGGAGTACGAGCAGTACTTC
>-|TRBJ2-7|-|TRBV2
CASSPLYEQYF
TGTGCCAGCAGTCCTCTGTACGAGCAGTACTTC
>-|TRBJ2-1|-|TRBV20-1
CSVRGALEQFF
TGCAGTGTTCGGGGGGCCCTTGAGCAGTTCTTC
>TRBD2|TRBJ2-1|-|TRBV5-1
CASSSSGGGVSEQFF
TGCGCCAGCAGCTCTTCCGGGGGGGGCGTCAGTGAGCAGTTCTTC
>TRBD1|TRBJ1-2|few|TRBV19
CASSISQGNGYTF
TGTGCCAGTAGTATATCACAGGGGAATGGCTACACCTTC
>-|TRBJ2-5|-|TRBV7-3
CASSLTSTETQYF
TGTGCCAGCAGCTTAACTAGCACGGAGACCCAGTACTTC
>TRBD2|TRBJ2-3|-|TRBV7-6
CVSSFDAGGTDTQYF
TGTGTCAGCAGCTTTGACGCGGGGGGCACAGATACGCAGTATTTT
>TRBD1|TRBJ1-4|-|TRBV7-6
CASSLDRGANEKLFF
TGTGCCAGCAGCTTAGACAGGGGCGCTAATGAAAAACTGTTTTTT